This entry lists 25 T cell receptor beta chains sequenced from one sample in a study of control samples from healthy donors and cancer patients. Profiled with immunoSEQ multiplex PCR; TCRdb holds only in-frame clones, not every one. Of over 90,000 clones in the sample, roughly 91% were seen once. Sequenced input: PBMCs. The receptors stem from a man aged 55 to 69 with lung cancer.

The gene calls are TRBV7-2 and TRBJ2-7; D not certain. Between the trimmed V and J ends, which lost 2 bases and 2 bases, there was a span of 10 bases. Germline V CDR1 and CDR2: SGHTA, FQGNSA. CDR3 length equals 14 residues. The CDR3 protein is CASSLSPAAYEQYF. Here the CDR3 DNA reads TGTGCCAGCAGCTTATCCCCAGCAGCCTACGAGCAGTACTTC.

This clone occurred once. This CDR3 is CASSLQGNEAFF. For the CDR3, the DNA is TGTGCCAGCAGTTTACAAGGTAACGAAGCTTTCTTT. The gene calls are TRBV27 and TRBJ1-1, with D unclear. The CDR3 contains 12 residues. Germline lookup yields CDR1 MNHEY and CDR2 SMNVEV (reference sequence). Trimming took off 2 bases at V and 8 bases at J, with 9 bases between the two ends.

The CDR3 is CATSRDAGANTGELFF. The CDR3 DNA sequence: TGTGCCACCAGCAGAGATGCAGGCGCGAACACCGGGGAGCTGTTTTTT. The V and J genes are TRBV15 and TRBJ2-2, with D unresolved. V was trimmed by 0 bases and J by 0 bases, leaving 8 bases between them. This CDR3 has 16 amino acids. Germline V gene data show CDR1 as LNHNV and CDR2 as YYDKDF (reference sequence).

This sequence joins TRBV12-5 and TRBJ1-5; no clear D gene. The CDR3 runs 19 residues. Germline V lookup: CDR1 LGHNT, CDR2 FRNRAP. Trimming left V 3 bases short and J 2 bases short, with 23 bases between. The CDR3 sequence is CASGFTADGEVIGNQPQHF. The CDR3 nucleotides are TGTGCTAGTGGTTTCACCGCTGACGGGGAAGTAATTGGCAATCAGCCCCAGCATTTT.

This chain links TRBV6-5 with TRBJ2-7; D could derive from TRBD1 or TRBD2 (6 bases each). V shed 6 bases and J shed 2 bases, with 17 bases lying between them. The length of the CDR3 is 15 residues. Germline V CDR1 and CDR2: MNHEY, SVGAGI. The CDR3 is CASRPSGGLPYEQYF. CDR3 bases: TGTGCCAGCAGACCCTCCGGGGGCCTACCCTACGAGCAGTACTTC.

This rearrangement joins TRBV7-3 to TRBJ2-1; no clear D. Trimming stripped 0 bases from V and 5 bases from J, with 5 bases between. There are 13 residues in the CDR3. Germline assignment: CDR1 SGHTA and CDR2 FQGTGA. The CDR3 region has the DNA TGTGCCAGCAGCTTAACCGGAAACAATGAGCAGTTCTTC. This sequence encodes CASSLTGNNEQFF. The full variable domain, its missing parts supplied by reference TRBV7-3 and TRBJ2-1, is GAGVSQTPSNKVTEKGKYVELRCDPISGHTALYWYRQSLGQGPEFLIYFQGTGAADDSGLPNDRFFAVRPEGSVSTLKIQRTERGDSAVYLCASSLTGNNEQFFGPGTRLTVL.

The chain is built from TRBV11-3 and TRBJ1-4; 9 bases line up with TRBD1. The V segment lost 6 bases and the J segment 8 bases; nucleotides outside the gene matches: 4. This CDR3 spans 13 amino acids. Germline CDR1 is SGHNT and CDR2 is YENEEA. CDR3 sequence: CASSNRGPEKLFF. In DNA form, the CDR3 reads TGTGCCAGCAGTAACAGGGGGCCAGAAAAACTGTTTTTT.

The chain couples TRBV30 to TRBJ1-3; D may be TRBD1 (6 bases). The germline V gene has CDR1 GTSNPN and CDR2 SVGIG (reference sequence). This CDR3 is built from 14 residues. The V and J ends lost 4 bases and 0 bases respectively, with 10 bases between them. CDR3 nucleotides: TGTGCCTGGAAGGACAGTCACTCTGGAAACACCATATATTTT. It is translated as CAWKDSHSGNTIYF.

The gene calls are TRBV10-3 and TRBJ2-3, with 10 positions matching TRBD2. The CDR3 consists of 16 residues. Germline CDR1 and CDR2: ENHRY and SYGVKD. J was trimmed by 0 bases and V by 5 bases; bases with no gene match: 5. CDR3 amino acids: CAISNSGGLSTDTQYF. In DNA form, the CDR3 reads TGTGCCATCAGTAATAGCGGGGGGCTCAGCACAGATACGCAGTATTTT.

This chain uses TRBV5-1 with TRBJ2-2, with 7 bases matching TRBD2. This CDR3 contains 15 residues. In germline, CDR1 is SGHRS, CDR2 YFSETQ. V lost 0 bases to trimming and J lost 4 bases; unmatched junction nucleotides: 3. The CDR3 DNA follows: TGCGCCAGCAGCTTGGCTTCGGGGGGCACCGGGGAGCTGTTTTTT. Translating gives CASSLASGGTGELFF.

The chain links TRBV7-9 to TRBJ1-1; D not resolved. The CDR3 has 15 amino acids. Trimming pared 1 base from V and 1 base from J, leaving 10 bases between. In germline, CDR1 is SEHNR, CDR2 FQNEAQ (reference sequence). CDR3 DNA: TGTGCCAGCAGCTTAGGGGTGGCGGAGAACACTGAAGCTTTCTTT. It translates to CASSLGVAENTEAFF.

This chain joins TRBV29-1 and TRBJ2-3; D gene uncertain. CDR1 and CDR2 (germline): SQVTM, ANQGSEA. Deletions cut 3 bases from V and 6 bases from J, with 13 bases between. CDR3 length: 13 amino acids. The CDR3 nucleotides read TGCAGCGTTGAGGAGTATGGGCTGGATACGCAGTATTTT. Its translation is CSVEEYGLDTQYF.

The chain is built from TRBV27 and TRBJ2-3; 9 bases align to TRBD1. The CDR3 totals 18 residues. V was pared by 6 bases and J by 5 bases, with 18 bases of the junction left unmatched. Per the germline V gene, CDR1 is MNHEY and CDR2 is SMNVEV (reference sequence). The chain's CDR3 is CASRLRDRVTYGIDTQYF. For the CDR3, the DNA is TGTGCCAGCAGACTCCGGGACAGGGTAACCTACGGGATAGATACGCAGTATTTT.

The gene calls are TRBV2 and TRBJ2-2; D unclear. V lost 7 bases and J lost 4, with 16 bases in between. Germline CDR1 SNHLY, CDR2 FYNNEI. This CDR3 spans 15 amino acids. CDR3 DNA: TGTGCCAGCACCCTTGGGGAAACGGGCACCGGGGAGCTGTTTTTT. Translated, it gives CASTLGETGTGELFF.

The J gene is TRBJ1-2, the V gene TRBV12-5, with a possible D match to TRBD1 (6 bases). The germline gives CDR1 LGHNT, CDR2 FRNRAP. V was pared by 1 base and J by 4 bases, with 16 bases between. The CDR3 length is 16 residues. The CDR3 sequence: CASGLEGTGGPYGYTF. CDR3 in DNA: TGTGCTAGTGGTTTGGAGGGGACCGGGGGCCCCTATGGCTACACCTTC.

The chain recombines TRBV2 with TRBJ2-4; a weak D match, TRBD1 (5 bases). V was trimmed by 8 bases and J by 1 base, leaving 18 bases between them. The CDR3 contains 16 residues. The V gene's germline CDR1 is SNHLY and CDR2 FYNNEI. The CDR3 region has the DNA TGTGCCAGCCGGAAAAAAGGGGCATCGGCCAAAAACATTCAGTACTTC. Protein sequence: CASRKKGASAKNIQYF.

The CDR3 loop is CAWGRGQYQETQYF. The CDR3 DNA is TGTGCCTGGGGCCGGGGACAGTACCAAGAGACCCAGTACTTC. The chain is built from TRBV30 and TRBJ2-5, with TRBD1 matching over 7 bases. V lost 5 bases to trimming and J lost 0 bases; unmatched junction nucleotides: 6. CDR1 and CDR2 (germline): GTSNPN, SVGIG (reference sequence). The CDR3 consists of 14 residues.

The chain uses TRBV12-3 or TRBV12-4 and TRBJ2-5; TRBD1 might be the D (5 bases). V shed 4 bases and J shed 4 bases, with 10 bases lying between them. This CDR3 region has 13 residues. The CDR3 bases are TGTGCCAGCAGTTCCAGGGAAGGAGAGACCCAGTACTTC. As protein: CASSSREGETQYF.

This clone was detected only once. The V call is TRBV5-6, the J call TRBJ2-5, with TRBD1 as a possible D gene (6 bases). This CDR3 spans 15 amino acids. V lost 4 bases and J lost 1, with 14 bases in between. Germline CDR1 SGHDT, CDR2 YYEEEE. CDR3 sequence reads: CASSVPARGQETQYF. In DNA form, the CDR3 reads TGTGCCAGCAGCGTTCCGGCCAGGGGCCAAGAGACCCAGTACTTC.

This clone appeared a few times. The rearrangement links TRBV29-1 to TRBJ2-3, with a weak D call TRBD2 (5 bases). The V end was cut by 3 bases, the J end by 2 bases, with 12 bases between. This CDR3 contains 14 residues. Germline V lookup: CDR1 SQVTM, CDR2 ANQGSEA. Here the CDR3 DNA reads TGCAGCGTTGATCCTAGCAGGTCCACAGATACGCAGTATTTT. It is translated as CSVDPSRSTDTQYF.

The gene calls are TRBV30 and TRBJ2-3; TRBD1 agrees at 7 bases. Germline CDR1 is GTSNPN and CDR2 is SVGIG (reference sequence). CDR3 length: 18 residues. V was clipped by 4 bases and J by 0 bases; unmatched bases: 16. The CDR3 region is CAWTVAGGLGSSTDTQYF. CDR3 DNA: TGTGCCTGGACGGTAGCAGGGGGTTTAGGTTCGAGCACAGATACGCAGTATTTT.

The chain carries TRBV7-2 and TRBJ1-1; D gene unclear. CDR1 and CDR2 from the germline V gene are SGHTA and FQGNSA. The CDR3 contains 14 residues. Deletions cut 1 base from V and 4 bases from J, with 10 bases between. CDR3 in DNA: TGTGCCAGCAGCTTAGTGCAAAAGGGCACTGAAGCTTTCTTT. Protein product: CASSLVQKGTEAFF.

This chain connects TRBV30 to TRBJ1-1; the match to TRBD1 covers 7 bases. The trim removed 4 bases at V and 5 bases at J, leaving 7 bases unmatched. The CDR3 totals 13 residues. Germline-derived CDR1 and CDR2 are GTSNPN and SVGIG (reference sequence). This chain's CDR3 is CAWTTGLGTEAFF. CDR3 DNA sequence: TGTGCCTGGACGACAGGGCTCGGAACTGAAGCTTTCTTT.

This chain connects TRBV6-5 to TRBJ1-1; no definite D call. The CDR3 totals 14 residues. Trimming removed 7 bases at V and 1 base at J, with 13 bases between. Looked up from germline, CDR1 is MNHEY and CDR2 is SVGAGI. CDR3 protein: CASKQYLGNTEAFF. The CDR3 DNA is TGTGCCAGCAAACAGTATTTGGGGAACACTGAAGCTTTCTTT.

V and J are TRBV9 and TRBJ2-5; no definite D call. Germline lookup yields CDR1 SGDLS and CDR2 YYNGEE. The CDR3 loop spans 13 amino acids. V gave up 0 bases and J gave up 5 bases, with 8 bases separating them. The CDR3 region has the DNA TGTGCCAGCAGCGTAGTAGATGGGGAGACCCAGTACTTC. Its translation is CASSVVDGETQYF.